This record looks at one T cell receptor (beta chain) sequence and its context. The target antigen is unknown. Other DNA variants within this sample encode the same CDR3. This sample was included in a study of shared clonotypes between healthy human individuals. Background on the study: Plates per donor: three CD4 naive, three CD4 memory, two CD8 naive, one CD8 memory. Study-level findings and limits: Around 5% of naive CD4 clonotypes were common to a handful of donors.

Sequencing used immunoSEQ multiplex PCR; TCRdb keeps in-frame clones, though not all of them. This table holds about 2.4 million clones, 90% to 95% found once. The CDR3 has 12 amino acids. Germline values: CDR1 GTSNPN, CDR2 SVGIG (reference sequence). With 0 bases removed from V and 4 bases from J, the gap between germline ends came to 7 bases. The chain links TRBV30 to TRBJ2-7; no clear D. The sample was naive CD4+ T cells from PBMCs. The subset: CD45RA+ positively selected. The TCR was taken from a man younger than 35 in good health. Some clones in this sample may be carry-over from other donors' samples. CDR3 nucleotide sequence: TGTGCCTGGAGTGTTTCGGGTTACGAGCAGTACTTC. Encoded protein: CAWSVSGYEQYF.